This T cell receptor beta chain stems from a study of tumor-infiltrating lymphocytes in primary liver carcinoma (dated by TCRdb to 2016 to 2017). Regarding the research as a whole: The five patients, three men and two women aged 30 to 69 years, had hepatocellular carcinoma (four) or combined HCC and intrahepatic cholangiocarcinoma (one). To link TCRbeta repertoire diversity with the local molecular phenotype, the 25 to 30 tumor region samples were profiled using Agilent mRNA microarrays. The tumors of the five patients were staged as T1-T3 N0M0, with maximum diameters ranging from roughly 4 to 11 cm. Each sample produced roughly 3.65 to 7.13 million productive TCRbeta reads, and read depth showed no significant difference between tissue types. Across five regions of each liver tumor, along with adjacent normal tissue and blood, the study brought together TCRbeta repertoire sequencing, expression microarrays and whole-exome sequencing. A total of about 35 specimens from 5 patients, comprising about 25 tumor regions, 5 adjacent noncancerous liver tissues and 5 peripheral blood samples, were covered by TCRbeta repertoire sequencing. Reproducibility between technical replicate repertoires was high, with correlation coefficients above 0.95 and mean shared-clone rates approximately 0.91.

In the germline V gene, CDR1 corresponds to MNHNS and CDR2 to SASEGT. The germline V and J ends show losses of 10 bases and 0 bases respectively, and no gene match explains 5 bases of the junction. From cysteine to phenylalanine, the CDR3 is 16 amino acids long. Just CDR3 DNA is preserved here, 48 bases in frame from base 1. Using a constant-region primer and ProtoScript II reverse transcriptase, TCRbeta-specific cDNA was reverse-transcribed from around 520 ng total RNA. Construction of the TCRbeta libraries relied on three nested rounds of multiplex PCR, following a slightly modified ARM-PCR procedure. Each of the first two PCR rounds ran for approximately 10 cycles using multiplex TRBV1-TRBV30 forward primers together with a Cbeta reverse primer. Sample barcodes and Illumina adapters were added in a final 25-cycle PCR using Deep VentR polymerase. Before sequencing, amplicons of 200-500 bp were purified from gel using a QIAquick gel extraction kit. The TCRbeta amplicons were sequenced with 250-bp paired-end reads on an Illumina HiSeq 2500. In the paper's pipeline: Quality trimming of reads was performed with Trimmomatic v0.33, and paired reads were merged with FLASH v1.2.11 so that full CDR3 sequences could be recovered. MiGEC v1.2.1b assigned V, D and J germline segments to the rearranged TCRbeta sequences. Clonotype statistics and Shannon-Wiener diversity indices were computed with VDJtools v1.0.0. To cut down on sampling bias, every analysis after diversity analysis relied on just the 250 most abundant clonotypes from each sample. In TCRdb, the public reads were trimmed at Q25 with fastp and aligned with MiXCR, with productive beta chains retained. Entries that share a CDR3 protein sequence are merged under the most common genes and DNA. In this record, the V and J calls reflect TCRdb's handling and not the investigators' own analysis. For this sample the table gives 55,000 or so distinct CDR3 sequences, of which 70% to 85% were detected only once. The ten biggest clones cover just over 55% of the sample.

This clonotype was detected ten times or more. The antigen it binds to is not known. Base qualities are not recorded, but no much larger clone differs from it by a single base. Study-wide conclusions, independent of this receptor: Repertoire overlap was found to be higher between tumor regions (mean around 35%) than between tumor-adjacent (about 17%) or tumor-blood (14%) pairs, consistent with antigen-driven expansion. With just four or five patients in the study, the authors point out that the findings should be validated in a larger study. Compared with blood, tumors had a significantly larger share of the repertoire taken up by the top 250 clones (p = 0.039). Only about 8-24% of top clones were present in all five regions of a tumor, suggesting spatial heterogeneity of tumor-infiltrating T cells. Since the samples were bulk and unsorted, there was no way to compare CD4+ and CD8+ T cell repertoires. Because sequencing covered only the TCR beta chain and unpaired alpha chains were not captured, true repertoire diversity is likely underestimated.

Without any cell sorting, total RNA and DNA were extracted together from roughly 20-30 mg of bulk tissue using the AllPrep DNA/RNA mini kit. Between late 2015 and March 2016, roughly five patients in China with histopathologically diagnosed primary liver carcinoma had surgical resection. Chronic HBV infection was present in the patients, and the patients were treatment-naive at sampling. Each tumor was sampled at five spatially separated regions: the tumor centre plus the superior, inferior, left-lateral and right-lateral poles. According to histology, viable tumor cells made up more than 90% of every tumor sample. Fresh tumor and adjacent tissue pieces were bisected; one half was stored in RNAlater at -80°C, the other sent for histology.

In this chain, TRBV6-1 is recombined with TRBJ2-6; 11 bases in the middle match TRBD2. Sequences were obtained from liver tumor tissue from sampling region 2. The meaning of the sample's cell subset or site label: tumor region T2, inferior pole. This clonotype was sampled from a man aged 35-49 years with primary liver carcinoma and hepatitis B virus infection. The DNA sequence is as follows: TGTGCCACCCCGACTAGCGGGAACTCTGGGGCCAACGTCCTGACTTTC. It codes for CATPTSGNSGANVLTF.